Each of the 28 T cell receptor beta chains below was sequenced from the same sample in a study of naive CD8 T cells in extremely preterm neonates. Study-wide findings and caveats: Compared with older groups, preterm CDR3s were shorter, with fewer N additions and less trimming.

Repertoires were generated with immunoSEQ multiplex PCR, while TCRdb's copy carries only in-frame clones and drops some. Counted here are tens of thousands of clones, about 91% occurring once; the ten biggest clones make up 0.8% to 0.95%. Extremely preterm births at roughly 23-27 weeks of gestation supplied the samples. Their specific antigens are unknown. Sequenced material: naive CD8+ T cells from cord blood. Receptors were obtained from a boy who was born preterm.

On this clone: The sample contains more than one DNA sequence encoding this CDR3. The genes are TRBV19 and TRBJ2-7, with D possibly matching TRBD1 (5 bases). Trimming left V 1 base short and J 2 bases short, with 6 bases between. This CDR3 is built from 13 residues. Per germline, CDR1 LNHDA and CDR2 SQIVND (reference sequence). The CDR3 region has the DNA TGTGCCAGTAGTATAGGGGGCGCCTACGAGCAGTACTTC. As protein: CASSIGGAYEQYF.

The J gene is TRBJ1-2, the V gene TRBV30, with D perhaps TRBD1 (6 bases). V gave up 0 bases and J gave up 8 bases, with 13 bases separating them. This CDR3 is 13 amino acids long. Germline V gene lookup returns CDR1 GTSNPN and CDR2 SVGIG (reference sequence). The CDR3 spells CAWSVGGARGYTF. CDR3 nucleotides: TGTGCCTGGAGTGTCGGGGGGGCGCGGGGCTACACCTTC.

The V call is TRBV30, the J call TRBJ2-7; perhaps TRBD1 as D (5 bases). The V gene lost 4 bases and the J gene lost 3 bases, with 10 bases spanning the gap. The CDR3 consists of 12 residues. Germline CDR1 is GTSNPN and CDR2 is SVGIG (reference sequence). CDR3: CAWKTVYYEQYF. The CDR3 DNA reads TGTGCCTGGAAGACAGTTTACTACGAGCAGTACTTC.

The rearrangement joins TRBV5-1 to TRBJ2-7; D is undetermined. The germline V gene has CDR1 SGHRS and CDR2 YFSETQ. Between the trimmed V and J ends, which lost 3 bases and 0 bases, there was a span of 4 bases. The CDR3 totals 12 residues. CDR3 coding DNA: TGCGCCAGCAGCTCTAGCTCCTACGAGCAGTACTTC. Translation: CASSSSSYEQYF.

The genes are TRBV6-4 and TRBJ2-2, with D perhaps TRBD2 (5 bases). The V and J ends lost 6 bases and 2 bases respectively, with 10 bases between them. Germline V gene data show CDR1 as MRHNA and CDR2 as SNTAGT. The length of the CDR3 is 14 residues. The CDR3 protein is CASSRGINTGELFF. The CDR3 nucleotides are TGTGCCAGCAGCCGGGGAATCAACACCGGGGAGCTGTTTTTT.

The chain employs TRBV19 and TRBJ2-4, with TRBD1 as a possible D gene (6 bases). CDR1 and CDR2 (germline): LNHDA, SQIVND (reference sequence). The germline V and J ends were trimmed by 4 bases and 8 bases, with 6 bases remaining between them. The CDR3 is 11 amino acids. The CDR3 is CASSNRDIQYF. The DNA for the CDR3 is TGTGCCAGTAGTAACAGGGACATTCAGTACTTC.

This chain uses TRBV4-1 with TRBJ2-7; TRBD2 might be the D (6 bases). The CDR3 totals 13 residues. The V end was cut by 0 bases, the J end by 3 bases, with 6 bases between. Per germline, CDR1 MGHRA and CDR2 YSYEKL. The chain's CDR3 is CASSQEGGYEQYF. Here the CDR3 DNA reads TGCGCCAGCAGCCAAGAGGGGGGCTACGAGCAGTACTTC.

V is TRBV5-4 and J is TRBJ1-6; unclear D gene. From germline, CDR1 is SGHNT and CDR2 YYREEE (reference sequence). There are 12 residues in the CDR3. The CDR3 reads CAGSSYNSPLHF. CDR3 coding DNA: TGTGCGGGGAGCTCCTATAATTCACCCCTCCACTTT.

This clone has only one observation. The rearrangement links TRBV7-9 to TRBJ2-6, with D uncertain. The V gene lost 3 bases and the J gene lost 0 bases, with 3 bases spanning the gap. The CDR3 length is 14 residues. Germline-derived CDR1 and CDR2 are SEHNR and FQNEAQ (reference sequence). CDR3 sequence (DNA): TGTGCCAGCAGCTTGGGCTCTGGGGCCAACGTCCTGACTTTC. Translation gives CASSLGSGANVLTF.

This chain joins TRBV10-3 and TRBJ2-3, with D possibly matching TRBD1 (8 bases). The CDR3 totals 14 residues. The V end lost 6 bases, the J end lost 2 bases, and 12 bases lay between the germline ends. Per the germline V gene, CDR1 is ENHRY and CDR2 is SYGVKD. In nucleotides, the CDR3 is TGTGCCATCAGGGACAGGGACTACACAGATACGCAGTATTTT. Its protein product is CAIRDRDYTDTQYF.

This clone has more than one count but fewer than ten. Other DNA sequences within the sample encode an identical CDR3. This chain connects TRBV5-1 to TRBJ1-5, with D perhaps matching TRBD1 (6 bases). The CDR3 extends over 14 amino acids. Trimming pared 0 bases from V and 2 bases from J, leaving 6 bases between. The germline gives CDR1 SGHRS, CDR2 YFSETQ. CDR3 bases: TGCGCCAGCAGCTTGGCAGGGGGCAATCAGCCCCAGCATTTT. Translated: CASSLAGGNQPQHF.

The chain employs TRBV2 and TRBJ1-6; 8 positions agree with TRBD1. From germline, CDR1 is SNHLY and CDR2 FYNNEI. This CDR3 comprises 15 residues. V was clipped by 4 bases and J by 3 bases; unmatched bases: 2. The CDR3 DNA reads TGTGCCAGCAGTGGGGGGACAGGCTATAATTCACCCCTCCACTTT. Translating it yields CASSGGTGYNSPLHF. Drawing the rest from reference TRBV2 and TRBJ1-6, the complete variable domain is EPEVTQTPSHQVTQMGQEVILRCVPISNHLYFYWYRQILGQKVEFLVSFYNNEISEKSEIFDDQFSVERPDGSNFTLKIRSTKLEDSAMYFCASSGGTGYNSPLHFGNGTRLTVT.

The chain has TRBV4-3 and TRBJ2-3; TRBD1 matches 8 bases. Trimming removed 0 bases from V and 5 bases from J; junction bases left unmatched: 7. The CDR3 runs 16 residues. Germline V gene data show CDR1 as LGHNA and CDR2 as YSLEER. Here the CDR3 reads CASSQDRGRGRDTQYF. The CDR3 DNA sequence: TGCGCCAGCAGCCAAGATCGTGGCAGGGGGCGAGATACGCAGTATTTT.

The rearrangement uses TRBV6-6 and TRBJ1-2, with 9 bases lining up with TRBD1. The V segment lost 4 bases and the J segment 5 bases; nucleotides outside the gene matches: 2. The CDR3 contains 13 residues. The germline gives CDR1 MNHNY, CDR2 SVGAGI (reference sequence). The CDR3 bases are TGTGCCAGCAGTTTTGGGACAGGGTATGGCTACACCTTC. Its translation is CASSFGTGYGYTF.

The chain combines TRBV9 with TRBJ2-3; possible D gene TRBD1, 6 bases. CDR3 size: 15 residues. In germline, CDR1 is SGDLS, CDR2 YYNGEE. The V and J ends lost 0 bases and 2 bases respectively, with 10 bases between them. Written as DNA, the CDR3 is TGTGCCAGCAGCGTAGGGGGGCCGGCCACAGATACGCAGTATTTT. It is translated as CASSVGGPATDTQYF.

The chain has TRBV13 and TRBJ2-2; D is unresolved. V was shortened by 0 bases and J by 1 base, with 0 bases between the two germline ends. The CDR3 runs to 13 residues. Germline V gene sequence: CDR1 PRHDT, CDR2 FYEKMQ (reference sequence). The CDR3: CASSLGNTGELFF. CDR3 coding DNA: TGTGCCAGCAGCTTAGGGAACACCGGGGAGCTGTTTTTT.

This rearrangement joins TRBV19 to TRBJ1-1; unclear D gene. V was trimmed by 0 bases and J by 2 bases, leaving 1 base between them. The CDR3 has 12 residues. CDR1 and CDR2 (germline): LNHDA, SQIVND (reference sequence). In DNA, the CDR3 is TGTGCCAGTAGTATAGACAACACTGAAGCTTTCTTT. Translation: CASSIDNTEAFF.

A remark on this clone: The same CDR3 arises from other DNA sequences in this sample as well. The genes are TRBV9 and TRBJ1-3; no firm D call. V gave up 0 bases and J gave up 4 bases, with 2 bases separating them. This CDR3 is 12 amino acids long. Per germline, CDR1 SGDLS and CDR2 YYNGEE. The chain's CDR3 is CASSVGGNTIYF. The CDR3 DNA reads TGTGCCAGCAGCGTAGGGGGAAACACCATATATTTT.

The chain combines TRBV9 with TRBJ2-2; 8 nucleotides align to TRBD1. Trimming cost V 1 base and J 6 bases; bases outside gene matches: 2. The CDR3 loop spans 14 amino acids. Per the germline V gene, CDR1 is SGDLS and CDR2 is YYNGEE. The CDR3 loop is CASSVQGAPGELFF. In DNA form, the CDR3 reads TGTGCCAGCAGCGTACAGGGGGCGCCCGGGGAGCTGTTTTTT.

This clone appeared a single time. The chain combines TRBV6-4 with TRBJ2-1; TRBD2 might be the D (6 bases). This CDR3 has 12 amino acids. The germline V and J ends were trimmed by 0 bases and 9 bases, with 6 bases remaining between them. Per germline, CDR1 MRHNA and CDR2 SNTAGT. CDR3 amino acids: CASSDSRGEQFF. DNA of the CDR3: TGTGCCAGCAGTGACTCGCGGGGTGAGCAGTTCTTC.

CDR3 region: CASSLAVQETQYF. CDR3 nucleotides: TGTGCCAGCAGCTTAGCGGTGCAAGAGACCCAGTACTTC. The rearrangement links TRBV7-2 to TRBJ2-5; D is uncertain. The CDR3 extends over 13 amino acids. Per the germline V gene, CDR1 is SGHTA and CDR2 is FQGNSA. The ends were cut back, 0 bases at V and 2 bases at J, with 4 bases in the middle.

The CDR3 DNA reads TGTGCCAGCAGCTTAGCGGGACAGAACACTGAAGCTTTCTTT. It yields the protein CASSLAGQNTEAFF. The chain links TRBV7-9 to TRBJ1-1; maybe TRBD1 (6 bases). Trimming left V 0 bases short and J 1 base short, with 6 bases between. The CDR3 runs 14 residues. Germline V gene sequence: CDR1 SEHNR, CDR2 FQNEAQ (reference sequence).

The chain employs TRBV5-1 and TRBJ1-6; D gene uncertain. This CDR3 region has 14 residues. The V gene lost 2 bases and the J gene lost 4 bases, with 7 bases spanning the gap. Germline V gene data show CDR1 as SGHRS and CDR2 as YFSETQ. The CDR3 region is CASSLQGYNSPLHF. CDR3 bases: TGCGCCAGCAGCTTACAAGGATATAATTCACCCCTCCACTTT.

The rearrangement links TRBV10-3 to TRBJ2-1, with 9 bases aligning to TRBD1. The length of the CDR3 is 14 residues. Germline assignment: CDR1 ENHRY and CDR2 SYGVKD. The junction had 0 bases not matched to a gene; V was cut back by 4 bases and J by 2 bases. The CDR3, as DNA: TGTGCCATCAGTGGGACAGGGGCCTACAATGAGCAGTTCTTC. It is translated as CAISGTGAYNEQFF.

This sequence joins TRBV6-5 and TRBJ2-1, with D possibly being TRBD1 (6 bases). The CDR3 has 11 residues. V was trimmed by 5 bases and J by 7 bases, leaving 6 bases between them. Germline lookup yields CDR1 MNHEY and CDR2 SVGAGI. CDR3: CASSQGNEQFF. The DNA for the CDR3 is TGTGCCAGCAGTCAGGGGAATGAGCAGTTCTTC.

The chain has TRBV5-5 and TRBJ2-1; no clear D gene. Germline CDR1 and CDR2: SGHKS and YYEKEE (reference sequence). The CDR3 runs to 12 residues. Trimming cost V 0 bases and J 7 bases, with 5 bases left between them. Written as DNA, the CDR3 is TGTGCCAGCAGCTTGGAAGTGAATGAGCAGTTCTTC. It translates to CASSLEVNEQFF.

The V and J genes are TRBV10-3 and TRBJ2-3; D is uncertain. Trimming pared 4 bases from V and 6 bases from J, leaving 5 bases between. The CDR3 consists of 11 residues. Germline V CDR1 and CDR2: ENHRY, SYGVKD. The CDR3, as DNA: TGTGCCATCAGTGTAGGGGATACGCAGTATTTT. Its translation is CAISVGDTQYF.

The gene calls are TRBV27 and TRBJ2-1, with D possibly matching TRBD1 (6 bases). CDR1 is MNHEY and CDR2 is SMNVEV in the germline V gene (reference sequence). V lost 3 bases to trimming and J lost 3 bases, with 6 bases between them. The CDR3 covers 13 residues. CDR3 amino acids: CASSLGHYNEQFF. The CDR3 nucleotides read TGTGCCAGCAGTTTGGGACACTACAATGAGCAGTTCTTC.